The TCR beta chain described here comes from a study of identical twins. Study outcomes and limitations: There were fewer insertions in abundant cord blood beta clonotypes, but memory repertoires showed no such pattern. Excess sharing by twins proved weaker in beta out-of-frame sequences. Among out-of-frame alpha sequences shared by twins, low generation probability occurred in excess.

A universal primer site was added by template switching, and unique molecular identifiers were carried by the cDNA. MiXCR, applied by TCRdb to the 5' RACE reads, yields one record per CDR3 protein. Among roughly 1,500,000 distinct CDR3 sequences, around a third were seen once, and the ten largest hold around 0.25%. This clonotype was seen a single time. What it binds is not known. One end of the junction fails to match germline, which may point to a read error. The CDR3 is 16 residues long. CDR1 is LGHNA and CDR2 is YNFKEQ in the germline V gene. The V call is TRBV4-2, the J call TRBJ2-3; TRBD1 is a possible D gene (6 bases). The receptor's source is a newborn girl in good health. The sequenced sample consisted of cord blood. The CDR3 spells CASSIAGTYSTGTQYF. In DNA form, the CDR3 reads TGTGCCAGCAGCATTGCCGGGACATATAGCACAGGTACGCAGTATTTT.